This T cell receptor beta chain was sequenced during a study of blood T cell repertoires in COVID-19 (TCRdb year 2020). In the study overall: Collaborator samples came from the United States, Italy and Spain and covered acute and convalescent phases of COVID-19. The prospective study material was composed of cDNA or gDNA derived from T cells, B-cell-depleted T cells, or PBMCs. The dataset comprised deeply sampled blood TCRbeta repertoires from subjects exposed to, actively infected with, or recovered from COVID-19. The repertoires were made available in a free public database intended to serve as a resource for research on the immune response to SARS-CoV-2. Samples came from the ongoing ImmuneRACE study (first 160 participants) plus 1,254 subjects from 6 global collaborators. The sample metadata nearly always contained a de-identified subject ID, COVID-19 status, age in years and sex. HLA class I and class II types, where available, came from metadata supplied by the sample provider rather than from assay-based typing.

On the study overall, not on this receptor specifically: How much clinical and demographic metadata was included differed by source and by participant, and the metadata was provided uncurated.

The V end loses 2 bases and the J end loses 0 bases, and a stretch of 23 bases separates them. CDR1 LGHNA and CDR2 YNFKEQ are derived from the germline V gene. CDR3 length: 20 amino acids, cysteine to phenylalanine. Only the CDR3 part of the read is kept: 60 bases, read in frame from the first base. On this clone: Its cognate antigen has yet to be identified. No base quality values were provided; no much bigger clone lies one nucleotide off.

TCRbeta CDR3 regions were amplified from genomic DNA by means of the immunoSEQ Assay, a bias-controlled multiplex PCR. The source study handled its data this way. Nucleated cell counts per sample were estimated from amplification of reference gene primers within the assay. To quantify the absolute abundance of each unique TCRbeta CDR3 rearrangement, sequence reads were collapsed and filtered. For each sample, productive Simpson clonality was calculated as the square root of Simpson's diversity index across productive rearrangements. TCRdb mirrors the immuneACCESS table, restricted to in-frame sequences. Some clones are absent from its copies; in checked studies, under half trace to an unresolved V gene, and the reason for the others is unknown. From that table come the V and J calls and clone size; the DNA was used to work out D and trimming. The sample contains roughly 260,000 clones, roughly 88% of them found a single time. Of the sample, under 2.5% falls within the top ten clones.

Enrolling through a virtual design, the prospective study's participants ranged in age from roughly 18 to 95 years and lived across about two dozen United States geographic areas. In the prospective study, cohorts were assigned on the basis of participant-reported clinical history obtained from a screening survey and a study questionnaire. ImmuneRACE Cohort 3 recovered participants were defined by two consecutive negative NP/OP PCR tests, healthcare professional clearance, or symptom resolution. Each participant in the prospective study had whole blood, serum and a nasopharyngeal or oropharyngeal swab collected by mobile phlebotomists. Prospective study participants could optionally give additional blood draws and questionnaires over an approximately two-month period. Before DNA extraction, prospective study blood samples were shipped either frozen or at room temperature.

Sequencing input: PBMCs or T cells enriched from blood (not recorded which). The rearranged segments are TRBV4-2 and TRBJ1-5; TRBD1 is perhaps the D gene, given 6 matching bases. The TCR comes from a woman aged 50 to 60 who had recovered from COVID-19. The CDR3 is CASSQTPGGRGAYSNQPQHF. The sequenced DNA: TGTGCCAGCAGCCAAACCCCTGGTGGCAGGGGCGCCTATAGCAATCAGCCCCAGCATTTT.